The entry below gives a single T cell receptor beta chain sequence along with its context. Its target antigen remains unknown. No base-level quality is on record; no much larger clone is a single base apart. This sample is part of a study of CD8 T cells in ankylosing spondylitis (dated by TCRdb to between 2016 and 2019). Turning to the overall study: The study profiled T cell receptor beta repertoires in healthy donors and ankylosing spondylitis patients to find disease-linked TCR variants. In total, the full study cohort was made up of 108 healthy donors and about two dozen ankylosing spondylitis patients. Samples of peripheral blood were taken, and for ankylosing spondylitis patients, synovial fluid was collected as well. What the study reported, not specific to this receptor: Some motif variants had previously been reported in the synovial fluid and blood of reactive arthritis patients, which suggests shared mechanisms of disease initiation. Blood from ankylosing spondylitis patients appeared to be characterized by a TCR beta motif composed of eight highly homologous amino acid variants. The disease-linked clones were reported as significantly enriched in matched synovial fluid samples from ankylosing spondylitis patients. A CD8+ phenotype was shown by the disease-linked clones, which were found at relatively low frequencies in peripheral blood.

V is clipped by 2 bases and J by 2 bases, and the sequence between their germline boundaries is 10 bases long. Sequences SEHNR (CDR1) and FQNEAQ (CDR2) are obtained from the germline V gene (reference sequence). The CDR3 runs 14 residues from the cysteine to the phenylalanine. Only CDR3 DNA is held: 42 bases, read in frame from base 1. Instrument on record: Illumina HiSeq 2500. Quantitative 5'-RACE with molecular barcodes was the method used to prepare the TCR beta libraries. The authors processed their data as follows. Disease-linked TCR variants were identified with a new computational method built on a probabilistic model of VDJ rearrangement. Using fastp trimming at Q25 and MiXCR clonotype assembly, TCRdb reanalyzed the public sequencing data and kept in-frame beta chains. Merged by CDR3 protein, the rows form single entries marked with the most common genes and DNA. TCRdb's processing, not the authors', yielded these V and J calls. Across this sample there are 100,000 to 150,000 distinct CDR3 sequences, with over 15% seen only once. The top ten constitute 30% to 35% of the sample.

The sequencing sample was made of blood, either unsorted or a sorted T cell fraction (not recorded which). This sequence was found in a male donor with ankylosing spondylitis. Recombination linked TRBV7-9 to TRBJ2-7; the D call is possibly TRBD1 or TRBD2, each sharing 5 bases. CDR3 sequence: CASSLHGTPYEQYF. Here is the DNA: TGTGCCAGCAGCTTACACGGGACCCCCTACGAGCAGTACTTC.